The table lists the clone carrying this T cell receptor beta chain with a few counts. Generated by immunoSEQ multiplex PCR, the TCRdb table keeps only in-frame clones and is missing some. This sample has 200,000 to 250,000 clones, with roughly four fifths found just once. The sample is drawn from a study of blood T cell repertoires in COVID-19. There are 16 residues in the CDR3. Trimming stripped 7 bases from V and 6 bases from J, with 24 bases between. The germline V gene has CDR1 LNHNV and CDR2 YYDKDF (reference sequence). This receptor was obtained from a woman older than 75 with COVID-19, enrolled during active disease. The chain employs TRBV15 and TRBJ1-2, with D possibly TRBD1 on 5 matching bases. Source material: peripheral blood. CDR3 DNA: TGTGCCACCAAAATGGGGGGGTGGCAGGCGCGTGATGGCTACACCTTC. Translation: CATKMGGWQARDGYTF.